The text below deals with one T cell receptor (beta chain). Its antigen is currently unknown. V was shortened by 4 bases and J by 8 bases, with 17 bases between the two germline ends. CDR3 length: 14 amino acids. Germline V gives CDR1 SNHLY, CDR2 FYNNEI. This specimen comes from a study of early T cells in non-severe SARS-CoV-2 infection. Study conclusions and caveats: Private and CD4 specificities were missed by VDJdb matching, which favored anti-spike CD8 responses.

The library protocol tagged individual cDNA molecules with unique molecular identifiers. One entry per CDR3 protein results from TCRdb running MiXCR on the 5' RACE reads. The top ten clones hold 7.5% to 10% of a sample with around 56,000 distinct CDR3 sequences, about 13% of them seen once. This specimen consisted of whole blood, obtained at baseline. The origin of this receptor is an adult who was a healthcare worker with PCR-confirmed SARS-CoV-2 infection or an uninfected control (not recorded which). The chain combines TRBV2 with TRBJ1-2; D perhaps matches TRBD1 (6 bases). The CDR3 coding sequence is TGTGCCAGCAGTGCGGTGCAGGGGAGTAACGGCTACACCTTC. Its protein product is CASSAVQGSNGYTF.